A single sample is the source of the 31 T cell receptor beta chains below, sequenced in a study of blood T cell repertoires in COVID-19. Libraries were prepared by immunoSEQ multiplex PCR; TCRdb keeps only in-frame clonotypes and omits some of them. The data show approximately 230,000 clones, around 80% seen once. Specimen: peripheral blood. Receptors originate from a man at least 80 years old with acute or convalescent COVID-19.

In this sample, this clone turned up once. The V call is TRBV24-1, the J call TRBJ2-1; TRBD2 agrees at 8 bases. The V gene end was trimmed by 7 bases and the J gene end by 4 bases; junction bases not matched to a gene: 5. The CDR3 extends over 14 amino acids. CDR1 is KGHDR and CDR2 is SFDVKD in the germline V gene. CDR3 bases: TGTGCCACCAGGCCAGCGGGAGTTTACAATGAGCAGTTCTTC. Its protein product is CATRPAGVYNEQFF.

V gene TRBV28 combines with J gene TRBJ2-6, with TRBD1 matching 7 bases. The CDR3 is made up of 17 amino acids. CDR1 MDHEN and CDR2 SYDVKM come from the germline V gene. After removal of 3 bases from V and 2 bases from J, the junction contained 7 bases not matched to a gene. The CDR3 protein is CASSLTGFAAGANVLTF. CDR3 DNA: TGTGCCAGCAGTTTGACAGGGTTTGCGGCTGGGGCCAACGTCCTGACTTTC. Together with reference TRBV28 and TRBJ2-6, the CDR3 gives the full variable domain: DVKVTQSSRYLVKRTGEKVFLECVQDMDHENMFWYRQDPGLGLRLIYFSYDVKMKEKGDIPEGYSVSREKKERFSLILESASTNQTSMYLCASSLTGFAAGANVLTFGAGSRLTVL.

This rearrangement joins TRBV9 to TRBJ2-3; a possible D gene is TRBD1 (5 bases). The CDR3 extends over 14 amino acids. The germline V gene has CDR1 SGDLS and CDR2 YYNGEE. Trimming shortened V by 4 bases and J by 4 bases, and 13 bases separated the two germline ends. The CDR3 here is CASSFRDPPDTQYF. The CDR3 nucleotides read TGTGCCAGCAGCTTCAGGGATCCTCCAGATACGCAGTATTTT.

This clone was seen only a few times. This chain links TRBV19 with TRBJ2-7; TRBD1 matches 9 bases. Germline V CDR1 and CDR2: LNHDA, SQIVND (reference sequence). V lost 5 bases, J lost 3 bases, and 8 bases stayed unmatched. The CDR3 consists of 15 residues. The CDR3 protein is CASSVGTGHGYEQYF. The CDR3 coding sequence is TGTGCCAGTAGTGTTGGGACAGGGCATGGCTACGAGCAGTACTTC.

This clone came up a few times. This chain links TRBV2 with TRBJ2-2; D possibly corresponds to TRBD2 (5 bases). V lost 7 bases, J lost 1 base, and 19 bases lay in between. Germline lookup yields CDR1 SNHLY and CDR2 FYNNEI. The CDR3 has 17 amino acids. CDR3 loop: CASIKEQQTRNTGELFF. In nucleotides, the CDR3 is TGTGCCAGCATAAAGGAACAACAAACTAGGAACACCGGGGAGCTGTTTTTT. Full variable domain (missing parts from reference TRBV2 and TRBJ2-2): EPEVTQTPSHQVTQMGQEVILRCVPISNHLYFYWYRQILGQKVEFLVSFYNNEISEKSEIFDDQFSVERPDGSNFTLKIRSTKLEDSAMYFCASIKEQQTRNTGELFFGEGSRLTVL.

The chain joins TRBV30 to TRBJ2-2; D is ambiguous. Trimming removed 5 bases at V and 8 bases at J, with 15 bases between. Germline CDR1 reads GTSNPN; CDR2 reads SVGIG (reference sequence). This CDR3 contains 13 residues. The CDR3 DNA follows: TGTGCCTGGTGCCAGGTTACAATGGGGGAGCTGTTTTTT. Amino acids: CAWCQVTMGELFF.

CDR3 sequence (DNA): TGTGCCAGTAGTATACAGTCCCAGGGAGATACGCAGTATTTT. It specifies CASSIQSQGDTQYF. V gene TRBV19 combines with J gene TRBJ2-3, with D maybe TRBD1 (5 bases). CDR1 is LNHDA, CDR2 SQIVND, per germline (reference sequence). The V gene lost 2 bases and the J gene lost 5 bases, with 11 bases spanning the gap. This CDR3 region has 14 residues.

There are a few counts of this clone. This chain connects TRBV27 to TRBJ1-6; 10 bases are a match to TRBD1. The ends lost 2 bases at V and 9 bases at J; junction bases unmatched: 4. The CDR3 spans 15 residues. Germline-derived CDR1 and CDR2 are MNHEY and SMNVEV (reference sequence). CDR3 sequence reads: CASSLETGGISPLHF. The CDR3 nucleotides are TGTGCCAGCAGTTTAGAGACAGGGGGCATTTCACCCCTCCACTTT.

CDR3: CASSPRKREVAYEQYF. CDR3 DNA: TGTGCCAGCAGCCCCCGGAAGCGGGAGGTCGCCTACGAGCAGTACTTC. This chain connects TRBV5-6 to TRBJ2-7; 9 bases map to TRBD2. CDR3 length equals 16 residues. V lost 4 bases and J lost 2; bases outside the gene matches: 10. The germline gives CDR1 SGHDT, CDR2 YYEEEE.

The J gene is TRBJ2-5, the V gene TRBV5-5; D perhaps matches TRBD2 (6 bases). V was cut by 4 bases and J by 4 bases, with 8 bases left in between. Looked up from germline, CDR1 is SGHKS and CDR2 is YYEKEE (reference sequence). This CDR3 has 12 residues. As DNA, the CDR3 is TGTGCCAGCAGCCAGGGAGGAGAGACCCAGTACTTC. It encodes CASSQGGETQYF.

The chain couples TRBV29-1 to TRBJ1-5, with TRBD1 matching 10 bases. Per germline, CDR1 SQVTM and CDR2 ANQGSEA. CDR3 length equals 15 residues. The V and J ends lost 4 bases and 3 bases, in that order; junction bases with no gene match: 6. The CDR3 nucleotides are TGCAGCGTTGGTGGGGACAGGGGCGACAATCAGCCCCAGCATTTT. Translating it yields CSVGGDRGDNQPQHF.

CDR3 residues: CATSDPTASGPYEQYF. CDR3 nucleotide sequence: TGTGCCACCAGTGATCCGACAGCTAGCGGGCCCTACGAGCAGTACTTC. The rearrangement joins TRBV24-1 to TRBJ2-7; the match to TRBD2 covers 8 bases. V gave up 3 bases and J gave up 2 bases; unmatched junction bases: 8. Per the germline V gene, CDR1 is KGHDR and CDR2 is SFDVKD. This CDR3 contains 16 residues.

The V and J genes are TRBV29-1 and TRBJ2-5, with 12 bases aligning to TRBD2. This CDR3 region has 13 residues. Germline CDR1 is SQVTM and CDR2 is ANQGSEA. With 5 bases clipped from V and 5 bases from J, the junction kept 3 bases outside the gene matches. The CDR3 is CSVTGLAGETQYF. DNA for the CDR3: TGCAGCGTTACTGGACTAGCGGGGGAGACCCAGTACTTC.

The CDR3 reads CASSRLAGEHEQFF. The CDR3 DNA follows: TGCGCCAGCAGCCGACTAGCGGGAGAACATGAGCAGTTCTTC. This chain joins TRBV5-1 and TRBJ2-1; 12 nucleotides align to TRBD2. Germline assignment: CDR1 SGHRS and CDR2 YFSETQ. The CDR3 has 14 amino acids. V dropped 4 bases and J dropped 8; count of bases not matched to a gene: 4.

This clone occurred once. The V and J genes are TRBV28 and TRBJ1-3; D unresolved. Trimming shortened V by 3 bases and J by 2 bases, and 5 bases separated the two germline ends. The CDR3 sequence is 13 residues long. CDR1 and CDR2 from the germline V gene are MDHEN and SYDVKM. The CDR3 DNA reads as TGTGCCAGCAGTTTGGGCCCTGGAAACACCATATATTTT. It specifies CASSLGPGNTIYF.

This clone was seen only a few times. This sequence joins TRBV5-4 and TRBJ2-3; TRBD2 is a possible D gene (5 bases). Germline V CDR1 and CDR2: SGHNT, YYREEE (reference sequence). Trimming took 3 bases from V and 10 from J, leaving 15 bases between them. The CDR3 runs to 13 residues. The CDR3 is CASSSPGSGPQYF. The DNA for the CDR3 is TGTGCCAGCAGCTCCCCGGGGTCGGGCCCGCAGTATTTT.

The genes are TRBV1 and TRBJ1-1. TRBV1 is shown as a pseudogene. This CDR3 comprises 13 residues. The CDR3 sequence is CTSSQESGTEAFF. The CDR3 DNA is TGCACCAGCAGCCAAGAGTCGGGGACTGAAGCTTTCTTT.

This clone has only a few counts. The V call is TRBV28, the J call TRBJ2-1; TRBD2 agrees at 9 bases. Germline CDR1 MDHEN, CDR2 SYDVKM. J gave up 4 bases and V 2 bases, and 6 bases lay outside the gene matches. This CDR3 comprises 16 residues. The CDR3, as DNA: TGTGCCAGCAGTTTAGCGGGAGGGCCAAATTACAATGAGCAGTTCTTC. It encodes CASSLAGGPNYNEQFF.

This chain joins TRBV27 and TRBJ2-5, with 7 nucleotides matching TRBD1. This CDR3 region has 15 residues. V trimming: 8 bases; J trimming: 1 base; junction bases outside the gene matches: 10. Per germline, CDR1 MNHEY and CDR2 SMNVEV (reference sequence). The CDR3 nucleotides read TGTGCCAGCGGTAAGACCAGGGGGTTCCAAGAGACCCAGTACTTC. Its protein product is CASGKTRGFQETQYF.

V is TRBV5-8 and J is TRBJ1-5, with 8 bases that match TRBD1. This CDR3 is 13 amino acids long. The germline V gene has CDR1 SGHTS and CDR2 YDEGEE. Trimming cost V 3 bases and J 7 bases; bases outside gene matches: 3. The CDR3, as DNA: TGTGCCAGCAGCTCAGACAGGGGACAGCCCCAGCATTTT. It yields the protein CASSSDRGQPQHF.

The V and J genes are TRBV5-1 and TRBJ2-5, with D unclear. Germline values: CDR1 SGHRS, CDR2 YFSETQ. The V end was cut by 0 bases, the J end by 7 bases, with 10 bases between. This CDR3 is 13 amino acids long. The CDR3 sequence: CASSLDRLGTQYF. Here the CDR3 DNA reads TGCGCCAGCAGCTTGGACCGCCTAGGGACCCAGTACTTC.

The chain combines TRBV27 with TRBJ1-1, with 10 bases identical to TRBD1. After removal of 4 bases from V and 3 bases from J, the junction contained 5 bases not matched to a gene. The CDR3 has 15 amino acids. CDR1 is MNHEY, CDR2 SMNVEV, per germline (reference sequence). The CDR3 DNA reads TGTGCCAGCAGTTCAACCGGGACAGGGGACACTGAAGCTTTCTTT. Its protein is CASSSTGTGDTEAFF.

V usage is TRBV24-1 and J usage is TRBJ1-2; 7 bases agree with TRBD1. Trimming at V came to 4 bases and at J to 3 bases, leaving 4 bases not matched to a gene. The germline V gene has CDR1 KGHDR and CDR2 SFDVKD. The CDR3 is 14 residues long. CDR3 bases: TGTGCCACCAGTGAGACAGGGAAGGACTATGGCTACACCTTC. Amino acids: CATSETGKDYGYTF.

DNA of the CDR3: TGCGCCAGCAGCCGCTCGCTAGGGGCCACTGAAGCTTTCTTT. Residues: CASSRSLGATEAFF. This chain connects TRBV5-1 to TRBJ1-1, with D possibly TRBD1 on 5 matching bases. Germline CDR1 reads SGHRS; CDR2 reads YFSETQ. The V end lost 4 bases, the J end lost 4 bases, and 14 bases lay between the germline ends. CDR3 length: 14 amino acids.

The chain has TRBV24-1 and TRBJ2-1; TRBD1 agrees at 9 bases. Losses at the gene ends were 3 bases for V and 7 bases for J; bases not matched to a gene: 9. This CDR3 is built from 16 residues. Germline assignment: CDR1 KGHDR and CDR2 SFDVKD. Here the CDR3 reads CATSDPRRDRVNEQFF. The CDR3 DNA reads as TGTGCCACCAGTGATCCTCGCCGGGACAGGGTTAATGAGCAGTTCTTC.

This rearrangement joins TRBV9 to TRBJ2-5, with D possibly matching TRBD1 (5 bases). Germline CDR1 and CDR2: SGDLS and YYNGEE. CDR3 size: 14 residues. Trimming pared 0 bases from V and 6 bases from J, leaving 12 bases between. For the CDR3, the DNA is TGTGCCAGCAGCGTAGCATGGGGCGGAAAGACCCAGTACTTC. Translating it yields CASSVAWGGKTQYF. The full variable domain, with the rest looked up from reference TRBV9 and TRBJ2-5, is DSGVTQTPKHLITATGQRVTLRCSPRSGDLSVYWYQQSLDQGLQFLIQYYNGEERAKGNILERFSAQQFPDLHSELNLSSLELGDSALYFCASSVAWGGKTQYFGPGTRLLVL.

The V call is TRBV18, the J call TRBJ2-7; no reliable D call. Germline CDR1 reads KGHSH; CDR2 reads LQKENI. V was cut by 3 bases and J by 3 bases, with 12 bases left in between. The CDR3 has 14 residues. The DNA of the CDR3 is TGTGCCAGCTCACCGGCGACTCAGAGCTACGAGCAGTACTTC. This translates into CASSPATQSYEQYF.

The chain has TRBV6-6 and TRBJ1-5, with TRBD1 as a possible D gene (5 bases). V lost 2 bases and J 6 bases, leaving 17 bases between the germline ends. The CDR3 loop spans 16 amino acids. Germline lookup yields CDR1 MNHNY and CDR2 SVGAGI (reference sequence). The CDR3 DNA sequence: TGTGCCAGCAGTTACACCCCGGAAAGGGGTGGTCAGCCCCAGCATTTT. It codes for CASSYTPERGGQPQHF.

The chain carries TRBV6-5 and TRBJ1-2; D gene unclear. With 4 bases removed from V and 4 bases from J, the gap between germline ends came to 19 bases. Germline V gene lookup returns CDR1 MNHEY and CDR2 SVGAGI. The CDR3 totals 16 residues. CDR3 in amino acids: CASSSDPLGLGYGYTF. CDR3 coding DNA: TGTGCCAGCAGTTCCGATCCTTTGGGCCTTGGCTATGGCTACACCTTC.

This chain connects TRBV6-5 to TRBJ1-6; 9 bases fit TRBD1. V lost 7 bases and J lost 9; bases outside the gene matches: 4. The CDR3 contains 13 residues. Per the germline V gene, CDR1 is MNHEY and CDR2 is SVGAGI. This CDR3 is CASKGQGSSPLHF. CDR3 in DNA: TGTGCCAGCAAGGGACAGGGTAGTTCACCCCTCCACTTT.

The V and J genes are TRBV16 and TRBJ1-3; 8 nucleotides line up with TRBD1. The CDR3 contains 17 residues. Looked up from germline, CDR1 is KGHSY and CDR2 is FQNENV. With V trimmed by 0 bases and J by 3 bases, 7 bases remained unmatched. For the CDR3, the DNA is TGTGCCAGCAGCCAATCGATTCGACAGGGGAGTGGAAACACCATATATTTT. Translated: CASSQSIRQGSGNTIYF.